This T cell receptor beta chain was obtained from a study of T cell repertoires in cytomegalovirus infection. The overall study: It was the public TCR beta signatures that indicated both CMV infection and matching HLA type.

This clonotype was detected ten times or more. The V and J ends lost 0 bases and 3 bases, in that order; junction bases with no gene match: 5. The CDR3 extends over 15 amino acids. CDR1 is DFQATT, CDR2 SNEGSKA, per germline (reference sequence). TCRdb passed the reads through MiXCR, listing each CDR3 protein once. The data hold about 300,000 distinct CDR3 sequences, with roughly a tenth observed a single time. The clonotype comes from a human donor in good health (CMV status not recorded). Some clones in this sample may be carry-over from other donors' samples. Material: PBMCs. The chain combines TRBV20-1 with TRBJ2-7, with TRBD2 identical over 10 bases. CDR3 in DNA: TGCAGTGCTAGAGAGGCTAGCGGGGGCCTCTACGAGCAGTACTTC. Residues: CSAREASGGLYEQYF.